Below are 18 T cell receptor beta chains sequenced from a single sample in a study of T-cell reconstitution after alpha-beta-depleted transplantation in children. Preparing the TCRbeta library involved the use of unique molecular identifiers. Each CDR3 protein is one row after TCRdb ran MiXCR on the PCR reads. The data show around 800,000 distinct CDR3 sequences, 16% seen once. This specimen consisted of PBMCs, mostly from graft donor cells, obtained 360 days after TCRalphabeta/CD19-depleted stem cell transplant. Receptors were obtained from a male patient under 18 who had a stem cell transplant for acute lymphoblastic leukemia, so the T cells may come from the graft donor.

The chain employs TRBV20-1 and TRBJ2-2, with 8 nucleotides matching TRBD2. Germline V CDR1 and CDR2: DFQATT, SNEGSKA (reference sequence). The CDR3 length is 16 residues. Trimming took 0 bases from V and 5 from J; bases not matched to a gene: 8. CDR3 bases: TGCAGTGCTAGAGATATGTCCGCTAGCGGGACCGGGGAGCTGTTTTTT. The encoded protein is CSARDMSASGTGELFF.

This clonotype was observed at least ten times. V is TRBV20-1 and J is TRBJ2-5, with D possibly called TRBD1 or TRBD2 (5 bases each). Germline V gives CDR1 DFQATT, CDR2 SNEGSKA (reference sequence). Trimming left V 1 base short and J 5 bases short, with 11 bases between. This CDR3 is built from 13 residues. CDR3 bases: TGCAGTGCTAGAGTTAAGTGGGGGGAGACCCAGTACTTC. Encoded protein: CSARVKWGETQYF.

V usage is TRBV20-1 and J usage is TRBJ2-7, with 8 positions matching TRBD1. V dropped 3 bases and J dropped 5; count of bases not matched to a gene: 9. Looked up from germline, CDR1 is DFQATT and CDR2 is SNEGSKA (reference sequence). The length of the CDR3 is 14 residues. For the CDR3, the DNA is TGCAGTGCTAGGCACGGACAGGGAATGAACGAGCAGTACTTC. It translates to CSARHGQGMNEQYF.

The genes are TRBV9 and TRBJ2-5; possible D gene TRBD1, 6 bases. V gave up 0 bases and J gave up 9 bases, with 21 bases separating them. The CDR3 contains 16 residues. Germline V lookup: CDR1 SGDLS, CDR2 YYNGEE. CDR3 sequence: CASSVGFTGTTESQYF. The CDR3 DNA reads as TGTGCCAGCAGCGTAGGATTCACCGGGACAACGGAGTCCCAGTACTTC.

This clonotype appeared many times. The chain couples TRBV15 to TRBJ2-3; 11 bases fit TRBD2. The V gene's germline CDR1 is LNHNV and CDR2 YYDKDF (reference sequence). The CDR3 is made up of 17 amino acids. V trimming: 2 bases; J trimming: 3 bases; junction bases outside the gene matches: 7. The CDR3 DNA reads as TGTGCCACCAGCAGATCGGGGACTAGCGGAATGACAGATACGCAGTATTTT. The encoded protein is CATSRSGTSGMTDTQYF.

In DNA, the CDR3 is TGTGCCAGCGGAACCACCGAAGCTTTCTTT. It specifies CASGTTEAFF. The J gene is TRBJ1-1, the V gene TRBV12-3 or TRBV12-4; unclear D gene. There are 10 residues in the CDR3. The V gene lost 8 bases and the J gene lost 8 bases, with 9 bases spanning the gap.

The chain joins TRBV24-1 to TRBJ2-3, with D perhaps matching TRBD1 (5 bases). The CDR3 has 16 amino acids. Trimming removed 2 bases at V and 5 bases at J, with 16 bases between. Germline V gives CDR1 KGHDR, CDR2 SFDVKD. Here the CDR3 DNA reads TGTGCCACCAGTGATTCGCGTGGCAGGGCCATAGATACGCAGTATTTT. Its protein is CATSDSRGRAIDTQYF.

This clonotype turned up a few times. The chain couples TRBV2 to TRBJ1-1, with D unclear. Per germline, CDR1 SNHLY and CDR2 FYNNEI. This CDR3 has 13 amino acids. Trimming pared 0 bases from V and 6 bases from J, leaving 8 bases between. Here the CDR3 DNA reads TGTGCCAGCAGTGAAGCGTCCCGGGCTGAAGCTTTCTTT. It is translated as CASSEASRAEAFF.

The chain links TRBV29-1 to TRBJ1-2, with 7 bases identical to TRBD1. CDR1 and CDR2 (germline): SQVTM, ANQGSEA. This CDR3 spans 16 amino acids. V shed 6 bases, J shed 5 bases, and the junction held 18 bases outside the gene matches. In DNA, the CDR3 is TGCAGCGTCGCCCAGGCGGGGACAGCAATAATATATGGCTACACCTTC. It translates to CSVAQAGTAIIYGYTF.

This clonotype showed up just a few times. The rearrangement links TRBV5-1 to TRBJ2-5; no firm D call. In germline, CDR1 is SGHRS, CDR2 YFSETQ. V shed 3 bases and J shed 1 base, with 13 bases lying between them. The CDR3 sequence is 15 residues long. CDR3 DNA: TGCGCCAGCAGCTCGCGGAGACTGTTCCAAGAGACCCAGTACTTC. This gives the protein CASSSRRLFQETQYF.

The gene calls are TRBV6-2 or TRBV6-3 and TRBJ2-7, with a weak D call TRBD2 (5 bases). The V end was cut by 6 bases, the J end by 6 bases, with 21 bases between. The CDR3 totals 15 residues. Germline V lookup: CDR1 MNHEY, CDR2 SVGEGT. The CDR3 nucleotides read TGTGCCAGCAGCCGACGAGCGGTATCCCCCTCCGAGCAGTACTTC. Translated, it gives CASSRRAVSPSEQYF.

The chain joins TRBV12-3 or TRBV12-4 to TRBJ2-7; tentative D call: TRBD2 (5 bases). Trimming took off 3 bases at V and 0 bases at J, with 12 bases between the two ends. The CDR3 length is 15 residues. This CDR3 is CASSFWVGVSYEQYF. Here the CDR3 DNA reads TGTGCCAGCAGTTTTTGGGTCGGGGTCTCCTACGAGCAGTACTTC.

The chain recombines TRBV7-9 with TRBJ2-1; D is tentatively TRBD1 or TRBD2 (5 bases each). The germline CDR1 and CDR2 sequences are SEHNR and FQNEAQ (reference sequence). Deletions cut 5 bases from V and 4 bases from J, with 15 bases between. The CDR3 covers 15 residues. Here the CDR3 DNA reads TGTGCCAGCAGCGCAGGCGGCAGGGAGTACAATGAGCAGTTCTTC. Translated: CASSAGGREYNEQFF.

At least ten counts were recorded for this clonotype. The chain carries TRBV24-1 and TRBJ1-5; 7 nucleotides line up with TRBD1. V trimming: 12 bases; J trimming: 5 bases; junction bases outside the gene matches: 18. Germline-derived CDR1 and CDR2 are KGHDR and SFDVKD. This CDR3 spans 16 amino acids. Here the CDR3 reads CAARGIGGEAYQPQHF. CDR3 bases: TGTGCCGCAAGGGGGATAGGGGGCGAAGCTTATCAGCCCCAGCATTTT.

This clonotype was picked up many times. V usage is TRBV20-1 and J usage is TRBJ2-5; a weak D match, TRBD2 (5 bases). Germline CDR1 is DFQATT and CDR2 is SNEGSKA (reference sequence). V was shortened by 1 base and J by 5 bases, with 8 bases between the two germline ends. The CDR3 extends over 12 amino acids. The CDR3: CSARGRGETQYF. The CDR3 DNA follows: TGCAGTGCTAGAGGGAGAGGGGAGACCCAGTACTTC.

This sequence joins TRBV7-6 and TRBJ2-1; no clear D gene. V was trimmed by 3 bases and J by 2 bases, leaving 14 bases between them. The CDR3 extends over 16 amino acids. Per germline, CDR1 SGHVS and CDR2 FNYEAQ. The CDR3 loop is CASSFSGGSTYNEQFF. As DNA, the CDR3 is TGTGCCAGCAGCTTTAGTGGCGGCAGTACCTACAATGAGCAGTTCTTC.

This chain joins TRBV3-1 and TRBJ2-1; D unclear. V was clipped by 3 bases and J by 1 base, with 16 bases between them. Per the germline V gene, CDR1 is LGHDT and CDR2 is YNNKEL (reference sequence). The length of the CDR3 is 17 residues. The CDR3 loop reads CASSQVPLVFSYNEQFF. The DNA of the CDR3 is TGTGCCAGCAGCCAGGTGCCCTTAGTCTTTTCCTACAATGAGCAGTTCTTC.

The J gene is TRBJ2-3, the V gene TRBV29-1; no definite D call. This CDR3 comprises 14 residues. V was clipped by 3 bases and J by 1 base, with 11 bases between them. The germline V gene encodes CDR1 SQVTM and CDR2 ANQGSEA. In DNA form, the CDR3 reads TGCAGCGTTGAGTCTACCTACCGCACAGATACGCAGTATTTT. Protein product: CSVESTYRTDTQYF.